This T cell receptor (beta chain) was recorded in a study of T cells in Graves' hyperthyroidism and ophthalmopathy. The study, taken as a whole, reports: Expanded thyroid clonotypes (above 0.001) were mostly also found in blood. A 13 V-J signature model discriminated ophthalmopathy versus stable hyperthyroidism. Ophthalmopathy was model-predicted a median roughly 6.2 months pre-onset.

It was uncontrolled infection, other autoimmune disease, pregnancy or lactation that excluded patients. Comment on this clonotype: Its matching antigen is unknown.

Amplification targeted TCR beta CDR3 regions from RNA transcripts. TCR CDR3 underwent first-round RT-PCR with the HTBI primer set. TCRdb re-analysed the multiplex PCR reads in MiXCR, keeping a single row per CDR3 protein. The sample holds fewer than 650,000 distinct CDR3 sequences, 12% to 15% seen once. Per germline, CDR1 SGHKS and CDR2 YYEKEE (reference sequence). This CDR3 has 14 residues. The ends were cut back, 1 base at V and 4 bases at J, with 11 bases in the middle. The receptor was derived from a woman in her forties with Graves' hyperthyroidism. What was sequenced was blood. V and J are TRBV5-5 and TRBJ1-1, with D possibly matching TRBD1 (5 bases). CDR3 residues: CASSLYPGSTEAFF. CDR3 bases: TGTGCCAGCAGCTTGTATCCAGGGTCCACTGAAGCTTTCTTT.